This T cell receptor beta chain was observed in a study of blood T cell repertoires in COVID-19. Overall study: COVID-19 samples collected from the United States, Italy and Spain covered acute and convalescent phases. From T cells, B-cell-depleted T cells, or PBMCs came the material, which was cDNA or gDNA.

In the authors' workflow: Reference gene primers were amplified, and this amplification served to estimate nucleated cell counts. The assay was immunoSEQ multiplex PCR, and TCRdb's table has in-frame clones only and misses some. V, J and clone size derive from that table, while D and trimming were established from the DNA sequence. Altogether about 73,000 clones are present, 89% being singletons, with the ten largest covering 8.9%. Trimming took off 2 bases at V and 10 bases at J, with 9 bases between the two ends. The germline V gene has CDR1 MGHDK and CDR2 SYGVNS. The CDR3 is made up of 13 amino acids.

The receptor was isolated from a man older than 75 with acute or convalescent COVID-19. The chain is built from TRBV25-1 and TRBJ1-6; no reliable D call. The specimen was peripheral blood. The CDR3 spells CASSEGLGSPLHF. The DNA for the CDR3 is TGTGCCAGCAGTGAAGGCCTCGGGTCACCCCTCCACTTT. Full variable domain (outside the CDR3, taken from reference TRBV25-1 and TRBJ1-6): EADIYQTPRYLVIGTGKKITLECSQTMGHDKMYWYQQDPGMELHLIHYSYGVNSTEKGDLSSESTVSRIRTEHFPLTLESARPSHTSQYLCASSEGLGSPLHFGNGTRLTVT.